This T cell receptor (beta chain) was observed in a study of blood T cell repertoires in COVID-19. Participant-given clinical history determined each cohort assignment. The ends were cut back, 3 bases at V and 9 bases at J, with 14 bases in the middle. CDR1 SNHLY and CDR2 FYNNEI come from the germline V gene. This CDR3 has 13 residues. Only in-frame clones appear in the TCRdb table, and some are missing; sequencing was by immunoSEQ multiplex PCR. This table has 150,000 to 200,000 clones, 83% appearing once. The rearrangement uses TRBV2 and TRBJ1-1; D remains unclear. Sample: PBMCs or T cells enriched from blood (not recorded which). This TCR came from a woman in her fifties or sixties in a cohort exposed to, infected with or recovered from COVID-19 (not recorded which). The CDR3 loop is CASSDWAGYKAFF. CDR3 DNA sequence: TGTGCCAGCAGTGACTGGGCGGGGTACAAAGCTTTCTTT.